This record covers a single TCR beta chain. Its antigen is unidentified. Trimming removed 6 bases at V and 2 bases at J, with 14 bases between. From germline, CDR1 is MNHEY and CDR2 SVGAGI. The CDR3 is 15 residues long. Sequencing was performed with immunoSEQ multiplex PCR; in TCRdb, only in-frame clones are kept and a portion is missing. This table holds roughly 30,000 clones, roughly nine tenths found once. The source of the sample is a study of T cells in localized non-small cell lung cancer. Study-level findings and limits: As only one tumor region underwent sequencing, heterogeneity remains possible. Clonality peaked in uninvolved adjacent lung rather than tumor.

The sequence was obtained from an older female donor with stage I lung adenocarcinoma. Sequencing used peripheral blood, obtained before any cancer treatment. The rearrangement joins TRBV6-5 to TRBJ1-3; D is possibly TRBD1 (6 bases). CDR3 coding DNA: TGTGCCAGCAGGCCTGGACAGCGTGCTGGAAACACCATATATTTT. This translates into CASRPGQRAGNTIYF.